Here is one T cell receptor beta chain with its context. According to the study, TCR beta libraries were built with iRepertoire HTBI primers and CDR3-region Arm-PCR. TCRdb re-called the multiplex PCR reads through MiXCR, storing one row per CDR3 protein. The sample includes around 500,000 distinct CDR3 sequences, about 16% of them seen just once. The data were obtained in a study of regulatory T cells in long-lasting Graves disease. The time point was: newly diagnosed GD, antithyroid drugs for less than 3 months. The TCR library was prepared using RNA isolated from PBMCs. Germline V gives CDR1 SGDLS, CDR2 YYNGEE. The CDR3 totals 13 residues. The V and J ends lost 0 bases and 4 bases respectively, with 7 bases between them. In addition, the sample was reused for a study of T cells in Graves' hyperthyroidism and ophthalmopathy. As that report states: Using the HTBI primer set, a first-round RT-PCR was run on the TCR CDR3. Blood samples included most of the expanded thyroid clonotypes exceeding 0.001.

The TCR comes from a woman aged 35-65 years with Graves disease. The V call is TRBV9, the J call TRBJ1-1; D remains ambiguous. The material was peripheral blood mononuclear cells (PBMCs), obtained at new diagnosis, from a patient treated with antithyroid drugs. Here the CDR3 reads CASSVAGSTEAFF. Here the CDR3 DNA reads TGTGCCAGCAGCGTAGCTGGGAGCACTGAAGCTTTCTTT. The full variable domain, rest sourced from reference TRBV9 and TRBJ1-1, is DSGVTQTPKHLITATGQRVTLRCSPRSGDLSVYWYQQSLDQGLQFLIQYYNGEERAKGNILERFSAQQFPDLHSELNLSSLELGDSALYFCASSVAGSTEAFFGQGTRLTVV.